This TCR beta chain was captured in a study of human T cells and chemical hapten exposure. This CDR3 is 13 amino acids long. Deletions cut 5 bases from V and 5 bases from J, with 12 bases between. The V gene's germline CDR1 is SEHNR and CDR2 FQNEAQ (reference sequence). At least ten counts were recorded for this clonotype. Time point given: patch test 3, about 24 weeks after DPC sensitization. Treatment defined: therapeutic diphenylcyclopropenone sensitization with weekly scalp DPC. The study's library attached unique molecular identifiers to single cDNA molecules. Using its own MiXCR run on the RACE reads, TCRdb lists one record per CDR3 protein. This table holds 50,000 to 70,000 distinct CDR3 sequences, 9.5% to 15% found once.

The chain recombines TRBV7-9 with TRBJ2-5; D may be TRBD2 (5 bases). This sample comprised whole blood, obtained in connection with sensitization to the hapten diphenylcyclopropenone (DPC). The receptor was derived from a man aged 25-45 years with alopecia areata. Some clones in this sample may be carry-over from other donors' samples. This CDR3 is CASSLPGGETQYF. Here the CDR3 DNA reads TGTGCCAGCAGCCTTCCCGGAGGCGAGACCCAGTACTTC.